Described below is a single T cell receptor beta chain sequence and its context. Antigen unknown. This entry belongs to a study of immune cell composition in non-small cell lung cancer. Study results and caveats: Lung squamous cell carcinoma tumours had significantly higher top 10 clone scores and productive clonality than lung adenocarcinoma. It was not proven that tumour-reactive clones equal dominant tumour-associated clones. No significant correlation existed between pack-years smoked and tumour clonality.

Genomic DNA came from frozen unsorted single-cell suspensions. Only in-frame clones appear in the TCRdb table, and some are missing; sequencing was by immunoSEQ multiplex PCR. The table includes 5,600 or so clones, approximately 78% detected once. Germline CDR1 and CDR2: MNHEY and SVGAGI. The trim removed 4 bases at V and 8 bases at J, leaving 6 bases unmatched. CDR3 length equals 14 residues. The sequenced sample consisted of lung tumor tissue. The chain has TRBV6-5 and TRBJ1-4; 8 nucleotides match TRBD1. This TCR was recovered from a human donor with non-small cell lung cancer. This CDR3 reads CASSFRQGREKLFF. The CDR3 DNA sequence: TGTGCCAGCAGTTTCAGACAGGGGCGGGAAAAACTGTTTTTT.